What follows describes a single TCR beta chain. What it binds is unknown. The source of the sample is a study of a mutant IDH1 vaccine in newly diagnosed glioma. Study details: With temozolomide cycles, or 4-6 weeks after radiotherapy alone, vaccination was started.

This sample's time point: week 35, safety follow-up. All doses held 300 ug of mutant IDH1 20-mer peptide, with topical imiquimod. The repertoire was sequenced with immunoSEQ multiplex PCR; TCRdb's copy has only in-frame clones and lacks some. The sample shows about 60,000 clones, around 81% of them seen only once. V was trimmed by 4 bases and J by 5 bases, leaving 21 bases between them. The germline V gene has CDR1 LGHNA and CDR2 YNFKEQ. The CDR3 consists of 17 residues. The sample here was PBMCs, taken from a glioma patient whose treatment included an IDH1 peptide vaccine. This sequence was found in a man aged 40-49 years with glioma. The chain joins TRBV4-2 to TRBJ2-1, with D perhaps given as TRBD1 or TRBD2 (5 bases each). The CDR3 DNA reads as TGTGCCAGCAGCCTCCAGGACGGGACCCCTAACAACAATGAGCAGTTCTTC. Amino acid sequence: CASSLQDGTPNNNEQFF.